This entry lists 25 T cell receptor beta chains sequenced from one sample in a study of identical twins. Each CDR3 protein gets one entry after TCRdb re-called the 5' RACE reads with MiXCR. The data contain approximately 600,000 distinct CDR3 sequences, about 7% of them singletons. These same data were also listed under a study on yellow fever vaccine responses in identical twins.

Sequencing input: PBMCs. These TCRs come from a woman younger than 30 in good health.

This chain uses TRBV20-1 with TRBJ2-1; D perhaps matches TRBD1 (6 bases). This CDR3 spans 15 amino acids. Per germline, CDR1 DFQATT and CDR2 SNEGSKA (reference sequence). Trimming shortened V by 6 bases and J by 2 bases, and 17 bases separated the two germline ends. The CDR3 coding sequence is TGCAGTGCCCCCCCCTTGGGACAAACCTACAATGAGCAGTTCTTC. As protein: CSAPPLGQTYNEQFF.

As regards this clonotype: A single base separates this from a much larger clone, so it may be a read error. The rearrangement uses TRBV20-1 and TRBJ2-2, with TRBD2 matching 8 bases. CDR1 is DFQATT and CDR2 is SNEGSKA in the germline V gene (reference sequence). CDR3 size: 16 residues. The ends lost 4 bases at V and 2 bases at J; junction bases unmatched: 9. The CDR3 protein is CSAKGLVGTNTGELFF. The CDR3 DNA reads TGCAGTGCTAAGGGACTAGTGGGAACAAACACCGGGGAGCTGTTTTTT.

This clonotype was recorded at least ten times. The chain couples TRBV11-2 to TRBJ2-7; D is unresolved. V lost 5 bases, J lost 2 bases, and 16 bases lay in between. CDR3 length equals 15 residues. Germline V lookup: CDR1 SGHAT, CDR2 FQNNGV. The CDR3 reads CASSPSVAGTYEQYF. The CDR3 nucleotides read TGTGCCAGCAGCCCGAGTGTGGCAGGTACCTACGAGCAGTACTTC. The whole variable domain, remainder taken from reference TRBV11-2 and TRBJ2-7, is EAGVAQSPRYKIIEKRQSVAFWCNPISGHATLYWYQQILGQGPKLLIQFQNNGVVDDSQLPKDRFSAERLKGVDSTLKIQPAKLEDSAVYLCASSPSVAGTYEQYFGPGTRLTVT.

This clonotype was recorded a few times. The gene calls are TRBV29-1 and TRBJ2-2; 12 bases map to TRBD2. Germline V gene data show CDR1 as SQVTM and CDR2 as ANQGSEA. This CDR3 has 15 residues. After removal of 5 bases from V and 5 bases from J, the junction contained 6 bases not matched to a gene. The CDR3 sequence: CSVKGLAGGTGELFF. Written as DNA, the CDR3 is TGCAGCGTTAAGGGACTAGCGGGCGGGACCGGGGAGCTGTTTTTT.

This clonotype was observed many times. In DNA, the CDR3 is TGCGCCAGCAGCCCCGGGAGAGGGGCCGGATGGAATGAGCAGTTCTTC. This gives the protein CASSPGRGAGWNEQFF. The chain combines TRBV5-1 with TRBJ2-1, with D perhaps TRBD2 (6 bases). This CDR3 comprises 16 residues. V dropped 4 bases and J dropped 7 bases, with 21 bases sitting between them. Germline-derived CDR1 and CDR2 are SGHRS and YFSETQ.

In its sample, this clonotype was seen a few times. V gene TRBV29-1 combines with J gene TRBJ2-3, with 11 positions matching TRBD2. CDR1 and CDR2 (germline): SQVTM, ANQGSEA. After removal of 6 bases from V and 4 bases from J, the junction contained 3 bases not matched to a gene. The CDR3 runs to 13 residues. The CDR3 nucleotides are TGCAGCGTGACTAGCGGGAACGCAGATACGCAGTATTTT. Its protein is CSVTSGNADTQYF.

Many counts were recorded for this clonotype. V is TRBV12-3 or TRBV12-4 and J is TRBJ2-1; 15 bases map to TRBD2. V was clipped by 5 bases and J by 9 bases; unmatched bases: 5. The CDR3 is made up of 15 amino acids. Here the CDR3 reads CASSPGLAGGSEQFF. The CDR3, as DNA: TGTGCCAGCAGTCCGGGACTAGCGGGAGGAAGTGAGCAGTTCTTC.

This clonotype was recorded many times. CDR3 in amino acids: CASSLSSGPGMWPQHF. CDR3 sequence (DNA): TGTGCCAGCAGCTTGTCTTCGGGGCCGGGAATGTGGCCCCAGCATTTT. This sequence joins TRBV5-5 and TRBJ1-5, with a weak D call TRBD1 (5 bases). Trimming left V 1 base short and J 9 bases short, with 20 bases between. The CDR3 runs to 16 residues. Germline loops: CDR1 SGHKS, CDR2 YYEKEE (reference sequence).

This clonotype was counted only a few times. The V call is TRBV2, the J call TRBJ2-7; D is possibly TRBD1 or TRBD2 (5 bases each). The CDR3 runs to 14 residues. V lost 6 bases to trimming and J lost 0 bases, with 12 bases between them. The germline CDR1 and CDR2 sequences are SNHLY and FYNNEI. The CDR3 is CASRVTGTSYEQYF. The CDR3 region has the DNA TGTGCCAGCAGGGTCACCGGGACCTCCTACGAGCAGTACTTC.

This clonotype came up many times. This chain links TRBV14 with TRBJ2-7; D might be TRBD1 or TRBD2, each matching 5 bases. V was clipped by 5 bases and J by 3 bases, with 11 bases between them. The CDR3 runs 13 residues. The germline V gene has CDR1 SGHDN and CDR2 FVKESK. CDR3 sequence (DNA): TGTGCCAGCAGCGGGGACCTCCGCTACGAGCAGTACTTC. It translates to CASSGDLRYEQYF.

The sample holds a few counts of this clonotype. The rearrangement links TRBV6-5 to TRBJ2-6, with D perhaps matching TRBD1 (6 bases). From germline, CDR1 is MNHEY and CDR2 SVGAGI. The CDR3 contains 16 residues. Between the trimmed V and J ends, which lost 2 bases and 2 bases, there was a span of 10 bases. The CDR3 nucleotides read TGTGCCAGCAGTTACCAGGGGAGAACTGGGGCCAACGTCCTGACTTTC. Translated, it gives CASSYQGRTGANVLTF.

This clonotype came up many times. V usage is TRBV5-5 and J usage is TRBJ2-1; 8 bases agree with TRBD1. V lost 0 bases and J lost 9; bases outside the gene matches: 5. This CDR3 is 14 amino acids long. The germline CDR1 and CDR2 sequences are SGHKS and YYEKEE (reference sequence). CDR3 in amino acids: CASSLDRGKSEQFF. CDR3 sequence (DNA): TGTGCCAGCAGCTTGGACAGGGGGAAGAGTGAGCAGTTCTTC.

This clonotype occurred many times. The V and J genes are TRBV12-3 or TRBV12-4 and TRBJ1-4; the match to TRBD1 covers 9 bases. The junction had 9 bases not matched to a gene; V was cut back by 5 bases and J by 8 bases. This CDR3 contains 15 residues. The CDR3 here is CASSRSGTGKEKLFF. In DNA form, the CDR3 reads TGTGCCAGCAGTCGATCGGGGACAGGGAAAGAAAAACTGTTTTTT.

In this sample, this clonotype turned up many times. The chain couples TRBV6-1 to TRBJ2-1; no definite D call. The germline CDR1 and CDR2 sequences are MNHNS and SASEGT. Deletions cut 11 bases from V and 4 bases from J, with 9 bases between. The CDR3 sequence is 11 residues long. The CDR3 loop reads CAGSIYNEQFF. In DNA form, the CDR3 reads TGTGCCGGATCGATTTACAATGAGCAGTTCTTC.

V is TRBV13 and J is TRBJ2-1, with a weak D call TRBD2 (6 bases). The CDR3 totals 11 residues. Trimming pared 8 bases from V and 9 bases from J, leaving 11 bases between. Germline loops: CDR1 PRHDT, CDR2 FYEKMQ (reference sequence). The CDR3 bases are TGTGCCAGCCGGGCGGGGCCTGAGCAGTTCTTC. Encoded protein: CASRAGPEQFF.

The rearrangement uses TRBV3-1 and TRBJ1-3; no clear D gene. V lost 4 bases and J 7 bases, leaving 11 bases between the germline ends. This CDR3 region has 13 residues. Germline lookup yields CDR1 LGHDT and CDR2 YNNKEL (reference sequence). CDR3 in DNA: TGTGCCAGCAGCCTCGGGGTCGTTAACACCATATATTTT. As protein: CASSLGVVNTIYF.

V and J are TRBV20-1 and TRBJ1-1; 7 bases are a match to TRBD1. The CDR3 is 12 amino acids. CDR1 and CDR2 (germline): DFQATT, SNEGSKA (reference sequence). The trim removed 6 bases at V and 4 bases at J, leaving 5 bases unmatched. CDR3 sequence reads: CSAATGSTEAFF. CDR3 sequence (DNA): TGCAGTGCAGCGACAGGGAGCACTGAAGCTTTCTTT.

CDR3: CASKTGTGSSYEQYF. The CDR3 coding sequence is TGTGCCAGCAAGACAGGGACAGGGAGCTCCTACGAGCAGTACTTC. The V call is TRBV2, the J call TRBJ2-7; TRBD1 aligns across 9 bases. Germline assignment: CDR1 SNHLY and CDR2 FYNNEI. CDR3 length equals 15 residues. V lost 7 bases, J lost 0 bases, and 7 bases stayed unmatched. The variable domain in full, with the rest retrieved from reference TRBV2 and TRBJ2-7, is EPEVTQTPSHQVTQMGQEVILRCVPISNHLYFYWYRQILGQKVEFLVSFYNNEISEKSEIFDDQFSVERPDGSNFTLKIRSTKLEDSAMYFCASKTGTGSSYEQYFGPGTRLTVT.

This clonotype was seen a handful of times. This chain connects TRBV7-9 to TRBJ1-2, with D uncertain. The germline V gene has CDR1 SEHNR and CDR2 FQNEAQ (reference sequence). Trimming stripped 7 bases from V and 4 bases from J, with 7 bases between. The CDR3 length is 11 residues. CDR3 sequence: CASTGPYGYTF. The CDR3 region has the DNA TGTGCCAGCACCGGTCCCTATGGCTACACCTTC.

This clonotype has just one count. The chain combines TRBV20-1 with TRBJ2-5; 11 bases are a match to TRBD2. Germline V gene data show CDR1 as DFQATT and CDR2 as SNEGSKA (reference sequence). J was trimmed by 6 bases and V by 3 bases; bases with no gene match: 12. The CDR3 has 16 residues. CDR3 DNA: TGCAGTGCTAGGCCACTAGCGGGAGCGCTGCTGAAGACCCAGTACTTC. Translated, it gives CSARPLAGALLKTQYF.

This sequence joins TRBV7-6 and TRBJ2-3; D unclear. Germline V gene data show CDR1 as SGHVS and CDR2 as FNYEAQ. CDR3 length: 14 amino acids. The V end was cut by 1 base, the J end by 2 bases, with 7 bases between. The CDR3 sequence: CASSLVGITDTQYF. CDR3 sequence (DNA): TGTGCCAGCAGCTTAGTCGGAATCACAGATACGCAGTATTTT.

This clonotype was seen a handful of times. The CDR3 nucleotides are TGCGCCAGCAGCCAGCCCCGGGACTCCTCCTACAATGAGCAGTTCTTC. It encodes CASSQPRDSSYNEQFF. The chain links TRBV4-1 to TRBJ2-1; D might be TRBD2 (6 bases). This CDR3 comprises 16 residues. The germline V gene encodes CDR1 MGHRA and CDR2 YSYEKL. V was pared by 3 bases and J by 0 bases, with 12 bases between.

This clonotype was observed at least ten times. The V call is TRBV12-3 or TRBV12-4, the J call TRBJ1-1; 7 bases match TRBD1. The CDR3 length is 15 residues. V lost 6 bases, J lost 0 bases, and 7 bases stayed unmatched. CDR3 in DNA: TGTGCCAGCAGCCCCCGACAGGGAATGAACACTGAAGCTTTCTTT. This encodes CASSPRQGMNTEAFF.

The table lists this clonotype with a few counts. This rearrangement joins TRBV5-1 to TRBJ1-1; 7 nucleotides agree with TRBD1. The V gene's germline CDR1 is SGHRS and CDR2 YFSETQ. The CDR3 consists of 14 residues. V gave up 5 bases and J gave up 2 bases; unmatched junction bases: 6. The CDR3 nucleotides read TGCGCCAGCAGAGAGTCAGGGGGTAACACTGAAGCTTTCTTT. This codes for CASRESGGNTEAFF. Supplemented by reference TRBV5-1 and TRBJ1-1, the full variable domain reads KAGVTQTPRYLIKTRGQQVTLSCSPISGHRSVSWYQQTPGQGLQFLFEYFSETQRNKGNFPGRFSGRQFSNSRSEMNVSTLELGDSALYLCASRESGGNTEAFFGQGTRLTVV.

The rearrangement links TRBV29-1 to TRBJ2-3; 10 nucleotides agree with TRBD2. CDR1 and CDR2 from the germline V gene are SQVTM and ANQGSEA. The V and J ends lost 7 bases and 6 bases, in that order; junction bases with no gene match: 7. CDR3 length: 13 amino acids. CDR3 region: CSGKLAGFDTQYF. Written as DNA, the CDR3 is TGCAGCGGTAAACTAGCGGGGTTTGATACGCAGTATTTT.